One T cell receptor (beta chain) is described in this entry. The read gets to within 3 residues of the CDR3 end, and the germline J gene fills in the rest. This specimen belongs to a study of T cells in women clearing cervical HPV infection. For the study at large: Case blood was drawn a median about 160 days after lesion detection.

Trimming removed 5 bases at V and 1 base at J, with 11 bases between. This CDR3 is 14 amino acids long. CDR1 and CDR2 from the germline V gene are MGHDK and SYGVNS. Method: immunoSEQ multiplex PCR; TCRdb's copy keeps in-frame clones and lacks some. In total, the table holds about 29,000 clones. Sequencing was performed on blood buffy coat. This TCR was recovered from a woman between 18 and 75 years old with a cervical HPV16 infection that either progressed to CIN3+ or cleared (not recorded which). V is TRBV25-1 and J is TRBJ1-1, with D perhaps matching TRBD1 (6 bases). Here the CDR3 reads CASSMTGRNTEAFF. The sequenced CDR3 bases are TGTGCCAGCAGTATGACAGGTCGGAACACTGAA.